This entry describes one T cell receptor beta chain. Antigen specificity is unknown. Germline V gene sequence: CDR1 SGHRS, CDR2 YFSETQ. This CDR3 spans 15 amino acids. Trimming removed 0 bases from V and 2 bases from J, with 12 bases in between. These data belong to a study of lymphopenia after photon versus proton radiotherapy. Sequencing was performed with immunoSEQ multiplex PCR; in TCRdb, only in-frame clones are kept and a portion is missing. The table records about 7,300 clones, over 85% of them present only once. Study-level points and caveats: In patients who died, overall survival fell as post-nadir TCR diversity dropped more. Photon-treated patients lost naive T cells and TCR diversity; proton-treated stayed stable. Authors raise, but do not show, better survival with proton therapy. After the lymphocyte nadir, photon-treated repertoires showed oligoclonal expansion, especially of CD8+ Temra cells.

The clonotype originates from a man aged 60 to 69 with cholangiocarcinoma. This specimen was peripheral blood, taken from a patient treated with photon-based radiotherapy. The J gene is TRBJ2-7, the V gene TRBV5-1; D is unclear. The CDR3: CASSLVTPPTYEQYF. CDR3 nucleotide sequence: TGCGCCAGCAGCTTGGTCACTCCACCAACCTACGAGCAGTACTTC.